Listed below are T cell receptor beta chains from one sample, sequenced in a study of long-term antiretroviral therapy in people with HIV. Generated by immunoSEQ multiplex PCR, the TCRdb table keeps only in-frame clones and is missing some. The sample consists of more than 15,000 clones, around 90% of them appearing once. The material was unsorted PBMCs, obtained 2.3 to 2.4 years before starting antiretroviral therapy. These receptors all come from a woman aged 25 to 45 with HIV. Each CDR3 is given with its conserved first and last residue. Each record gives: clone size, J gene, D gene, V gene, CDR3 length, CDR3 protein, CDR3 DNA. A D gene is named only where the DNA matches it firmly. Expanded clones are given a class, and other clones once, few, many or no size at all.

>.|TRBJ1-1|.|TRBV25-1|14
CASSERLRNTEAFF
TGTGCCAGCAGTGAAAGGCTCAGGAACACTGAAGCTTTCTTT
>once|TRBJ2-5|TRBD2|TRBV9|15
CASSVGGGPQETQYF
TGTGCCAGCAGCGTAGGGGGGGGTCCTCAAGAGACCCAGTACTTC
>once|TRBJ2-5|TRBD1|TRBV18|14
CASSPNRGQETQYF
TGTGCCAGCTCACCAAACAGGGGACAAGAGACCCAGTACTTC
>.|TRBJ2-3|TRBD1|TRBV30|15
CAWSEKTGSTDTQYF
TGTGCCTGGAGTGAAAAGACAGGGTCAACAGATACGCAGTATTTT
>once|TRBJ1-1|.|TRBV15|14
CATSPGGRNTEAFF
TGTGCCACCAGTCCGGGGGGCCGGAACACTGAAGCTTTCTTT
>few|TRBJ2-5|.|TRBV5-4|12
CASSFSSGNQYF
TGTGCCAGCAGCTTCTCGTCCGGCAACCAGTACTTC
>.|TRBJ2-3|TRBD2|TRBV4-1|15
CASSLQRGGLHTQYF
TGCGCCAGCAGCCTCCAGCGGGGGGGCCTCCATACGCAGTATTTT
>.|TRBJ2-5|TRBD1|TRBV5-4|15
CASRFQGRGQETQYF
TGTGCCAGCAGGTTTCAGGGCAGGGGGCAAGAGACCCAGTACTTC
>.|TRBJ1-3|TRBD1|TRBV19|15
CASNTRGGGGNTIYF
TGTGCCAGTAACACCCGAGGAGGGGGCGGAAACACCATATATTTT
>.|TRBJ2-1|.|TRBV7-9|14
CASSLGPGRNEQFF
TGTGCCAGCAGCTTGGGTCCGGGAAGAAATGAGCAGTTCTTC
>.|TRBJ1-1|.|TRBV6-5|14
CASSYDRWLAEAFF
TGTGCCAGCAGTTACGACAGGTGGTTGGCTGAAGCTTTCTTT
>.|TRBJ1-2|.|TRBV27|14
CASSMGRGFYGYTF
TGTGCCAGCAGTATGGGACGGGGATTCTATGGCTACACCTTC
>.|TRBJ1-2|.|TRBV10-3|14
CAISESGQVYGYTF
TGTGCCATCAGTGAGTCGGGACAAGTCTATGGCTACACCTTC
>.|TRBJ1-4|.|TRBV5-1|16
CASSLALTDLNEKLFF
TGCGCCAGCAGCTTGGCCTTAACGGACCTTAATGAAAAACTGTTTTTT
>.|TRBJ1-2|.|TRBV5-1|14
CASSLAGAEYGYTF
TGCGCCAGCAGCTTGGCAGGGGCAGAGTATGGCTACACCTTC
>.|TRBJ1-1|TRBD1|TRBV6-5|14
CASSPNRGRAEAFF
TGTGCCAGCAGCCCAAACAGGGGCCGCGCTGAAGCTTTCTTT
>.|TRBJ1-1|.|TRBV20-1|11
CSASRVGEAFF
TGCAGTGCTAGCCGGGTGGGTGAAGCTTTCTTT
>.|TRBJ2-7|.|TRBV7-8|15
CASSLAGVSGYEQYF
TGTGCCAGCAGCTTAGCGGGGGTTAGCGGATACGAGCAGTACTTC
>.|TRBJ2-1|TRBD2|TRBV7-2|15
CASFPGTSVYNEQFF
TGTGCCAGTTTTCCCGGGACTAGCGTTTACAATGAGCAGTTCTTC
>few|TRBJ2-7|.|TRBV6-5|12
CASSWGRGEQYF
TGTGCCAGCAGTTGGGGGCGGGGGGAGCAGTACTTC
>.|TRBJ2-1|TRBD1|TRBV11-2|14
CASSLAPGGNEQFF
TGTGCCAGCAGCTTAGCGCCAGGGGGCAATGAGCAGTTCTTC
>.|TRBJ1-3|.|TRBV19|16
CASSTETGTSGNTIYF
TGTGCCAGTAGTACTGAAACCGGGACCTCTGGAAACACCATATATTTT
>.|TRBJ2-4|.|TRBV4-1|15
CASSQVPGDKNIQYF
TGCGCCAGCAGCCAAGTCCCGGGAGACAAAAACATTCAGTACTTC
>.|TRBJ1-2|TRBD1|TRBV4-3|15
CASSQVRGGTGYYTF
TGCGCCAGCAGCCAAGTCCGGGGAGGGACAGGGTACTACACCTTC
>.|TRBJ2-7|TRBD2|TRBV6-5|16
CASSYSMAGGNYEQYF
TGTGCCAGCAGTTACTCGATGGCGGGGGGGAACTACGAGCAGTACTTC
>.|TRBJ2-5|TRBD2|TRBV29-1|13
CSVEPLAGETQYF
TGCAGCGTTGAACCCCTAGCGGGGGAGACCCAGTACTTC
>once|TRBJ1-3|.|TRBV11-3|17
CASSLSGGPSSGNTIYF
TGTGCCAGCAGCTTAAGCGGGGGCCCCAGCTCTGGAAACACCATATATTTT
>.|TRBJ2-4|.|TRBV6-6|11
CASRIENIQYF
TGTGCCAGCAGGATAGAAAACATTCAGTACTTC
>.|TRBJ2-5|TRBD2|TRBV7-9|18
CASSPSSGTSGTPETQYF
TGTGCCAGCAGCCCCTCGTCCGGGACTAGCGGTACCCCAGAGACCCAGTACTTC
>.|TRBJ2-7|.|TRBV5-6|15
CASSLSPGHTYEQYF
TGTGCCAGCAGCTTGTCTCCGGGACACACCTACGAGCAGTACTTC
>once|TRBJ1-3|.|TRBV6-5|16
CASSYGLDSSGNTIYF
TGTGCCAGCAGTTACGGGCTTGACAGTTCTGGAAACACCATATATTTT
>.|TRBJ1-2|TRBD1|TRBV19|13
CASSPTGGYGYTF
TGTGCCAGTAGTCCCACAGGGGGCTATGGCTACACCTTC
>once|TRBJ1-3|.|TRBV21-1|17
CASSKVVDREPGNTIYF
TGTGCCAGCAGCAAAGTGGTCGACAGGGAGCCTGGAAACACCATATATTTT
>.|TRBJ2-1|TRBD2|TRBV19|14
CASRPGLAINEQFF
TGTGCCAGTAGACCGGGACTAGCGATCAATGAGCAGTTCTTC
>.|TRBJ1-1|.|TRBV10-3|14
CAISREAANTEAFF
TGTGCCATCAGTCGTGAGGCTGCGAACACTGAAGCTTTCTTT
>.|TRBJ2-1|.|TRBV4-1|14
CASSQGIRGNEQFF
TGCGCCAGCAGCCAAGGGATCCGGGGGAATGAGCAGTTCTTC
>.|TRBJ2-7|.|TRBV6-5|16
CASSYSKGGGQYEQYF
TGTGCCAGCAGTTACTCGAAGGGCGGGGGCCAATACGAGCAGTACTTC
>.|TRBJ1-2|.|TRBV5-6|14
CASRLDQTYYGYTF
TGTGCCAGCAGATTAGATCAGACCTATTATGGCTACACCTTC
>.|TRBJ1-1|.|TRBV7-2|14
CASSFGRGGTEAFF
TGTGCCAGCAGCTTTGGCAGGGGCGGAACTGAAGCTTTCTTT
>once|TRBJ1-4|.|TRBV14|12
CASSRGGGQVFF
TGTGCCAGCAGCCGCGGGGGGGGCCAAGTGTTTTTT
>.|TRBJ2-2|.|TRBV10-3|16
CAISESRGANTGELFF
TGTGCCATCAGTGAGTCGAGGGGAGCGAACACCGGGGAGCTGTTTTTT
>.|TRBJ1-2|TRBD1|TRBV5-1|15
CASSLGTGGYYGYTF
TGCGCCAGCAGCTTGGGGACAGGGGGCTACTATGGCTACACCTTC